This passage covers 27 T cell receptor beta chains from one sample sequenced in a study of prognosis after radiotherapy for stage I lung cancer. TCR beta CDR3 amplification from genomic DNA was performed by two-round multiplex PCR. The use of primers specific to each TRBV and TRBJ gene characterized first-round PCR. Each CDR3 protein gets one entry after TCRdb re-called the multiplex PCR reads with MiXCR. The data contain about 12,000 distinct CDR3 sequences, about 35% of them singletons. The sample consisted of PBMCs, taken before or after stereotactic body radiation therapy (not recorded which). The source of these receptors is a donor at least 50 years old with non-small cell lung cancer.

This clonotype is labeled as medium-sized. The rearrangement joins TRBV12-3 or TRBV12-4 to TRBJ2-1; 7 positions match TRBD2. This CDR3 has 16 amino acids. The V and J ends lost 5 bases and 2 bases, in that order; junction bases with no gene match: 9. In DNA, the CDR3 is TGTGCCAGCAGTGGGGTCGCGGGAGAAGCCTACAATGAGCAGTTCTTC. It codes for CASSGVAGEAYNEQFF.

This clonotype was seen repeatedly, ten times or more. The V call is TRBV29-1, the J call TRBJ1-1; 8 positions match TRBD1. Per the germline V gene, CDR1 is SQVTM and CDR2 is ANQGSEA. The V and J ends lost 6 bases and 4 bases, in that order; junction bases with no gene match: 13. This CDR3 region has 15 residues. The CDR3 loop reads CSVQGPQGAGTEAFF. The CDR3 region has the DNA TGCAGCGTCCAAGGGCCCCAGGGGGCAGGCACTGAAGCTTTCTTT.

The gene calls are TRBV7-9 and TRBJ1-2; D gene unclear. In germline, CDR1 is SEHNR, CDR2 FQNEAQ (reference sequence). The V gene lost 7 bases and the J gene lost 6 bases, with 15 bases spanning the gap. There are 13 residues in the CDR3. The CDR3 sequence is CASTWAAANGYTF. In nucleotides, the CDR3 is TGTGCCAGCACTTGGGCGGCCGCAAATGGCTACACCTTC. Complete variable domain (other parts from reference TRBV7-9 and TRBJ1-2): DTGVSQNPRHKITKRGQNVTFRCDPISEHNRLYWYRQTLGQGPEFLTYFQNEAQLEKSRLLSDRFSAERPKGSFSTLEIQRTEQGDSAMYLCASTWAAANGYTFGSGTRLTVV.

Regarding this clonotype: This is likely an artifact of a read error, given a far larger clone one base away. The genes are TRBV27 and TRBJ2-7; the D is unclear. The DNA end is more similar to TRBJ2-1, so the J call may be wrong. The germline gives CDR1 MNHEY, CDR2 SMNVEV (reference sequence). CDR3 length equals 15 residues. CDR3 DNA sequence: TGTGCCAGCAGTCGAAACAGTGACTCCTACAATGAGCAGTTCTTC. Protein: CASSRNSDSYNEQFF.

This clonotype came up many times. This chain joins TRBV20-1 and TRBJ2-1; TRBD1 agrees at 7 bases. The V segment lost 3 bases and the J segment 15 bases; nucleotides outside the gene matches: 17. This CDR3 has 14 amino acids. CDR1 is DFQATT, CDR2 SNEGSKA, per germline (reference sequence). CDR3 in amino acids: CSARELTGVHLRFF. Here the CDR3 DNA reads TGCAGTGCTAGGGAACTCACAGGGGTCCACCTTAGGTTCTTC.

This clonotype was seen at least ten times. The genes are TRBV5-6 and TRBJ2-7; 8 bases align to TRBD2. This CDR3 is 14 amino acids long. Trimming took 4 bases from V and 3 from J; bases not matched to a gene: 6. In germline, CDR1 is SGHDT, CDR2 YYEEEE. DNA for the CDR3: TGTGCCAGCAGCCCGGGAGGGGGACTCTACGAGCAGTACGTC. Protein: CASSPGGGLYEQYV.

This clonotype is classed as medium-sized. The CDR3 sequence is CASTHYGGDTQYF. The DNA of the CDR3 is TGTGCCAGCACCCACTACGGGGGAGATACGCAGTATTTT. The chain recombines TRBV27 with TRBJ2-3, with D maybe TRBD2 (6 bases). V was shortened by 7 bases and J by 5 bases, with 13 bases between the two germline ends. Per the germline V gene, CDR1 is MNHEY and CDR2 is SMNVEV (reference sequence). This CDR3 has 13 amino acids.

The chain uses TRBV6-2 or TRBV6-3 and TRBJ1-1; 7 nucleotides line up with TRBD1. Unmatched junction bases numbered 14, after V lost 5 bases and J lost 5 bases. This CDR3 comprises 16 residues. Germline values: CDR1 MNHEY, CDR2 SVGEGT. CDR3 nucleotides: TGTGCCAGCAGTGACCGCCACTCCGCAGGGGGTACTGAAGCTTTCTTT. It specifies CASSDRHSAGGTEAFF.

About this clonotype itself: A far bigger clonotype differs at one base, so this is likely a read error. CDR3 nucleotide sequence: TGTGCCAGCAGCGACGGAGGCGCGGGAGGGCCCGACAATGAGCAGTACTTC. This sequence encodes CASSDGGAGGPDNEQYF. This chain joins TRBV6-1 and TRBJ2-7; TRBD2 matches at 9 bases. Trimming took 6 bases from V and 7 from J; bases not matched to a gene: 19. The CDR3 contains 17 residues. Per the germline V gene, CDR1 is MNHNS and CDR2 is SASEGT.

The rearrangement uses TRBV11-2 and TRBJ2-3, with no clear D. From germline, CDR1 is SGHAT and CDR2 FQNNGV. There are 14 residues in the CDR3. Trimming shortened V by 5 bases and J by 2 bases, and 11 bases separated the two germline ends. CDR3 nucleotide sequence: TGTGCCAGCAGCCCACTTTCCTTCACAGATACGCAGTATTTT. Amino acid sequence: CASSPLSFTDTQYF.

As concerns this clonotype: This probably arose from a read error, given a far larger clone one base away. The chain has TRBV7-9 and TRBJ2-7; D is unclear. This CDR3 is 16 amino acids long. Per the germline V gene, CDR1 is SEHNR and CDR2 is FQNEAQ (reference sequence). Trimming removed 1 base from V and 3 bases from J, with 16 bases in between. CDR3 amino acids: CASSLEWQSSYYEQYF. The CDR3 DNA sequence: TGTGCCAGCAGCTTAGAGTGGCAGTCAAGCTACTACGAGCAGTACTTC. The full variable domain, in which reference TRBV7-9 and TRBJ2-7 provide the parts outside the CDR3, is DTGVSQNPRHKITKRGQNVTFRCDPISEHNRLYWYRQTLGQGPEFLTYFQNEAQLEKSRLLSDRFSAERPKGSFSTLEIQRTEQGDSAMYLCASSLEWQSSYYEQYFGPGTRLTVT.

The chain joins TRBV24-1 to TRBJ2-1; the D gene is possibly TRBD2 (5 bases). Trimming pared 3 bases from V and 9 bases from J, leaving 11 bases between. The CDR3 runs 13 residues. Germline lookup yields CDR1 KGHDR and CDR2 SFDVKD. The chain's CDR3 is CATSDDYGSEQFF. CDR3 bases: TGTGCCACCAGTGATGACTACGGAAGTGAGCAGTTCTTC.

This clonotype was observed once. A much larger clone sits a single nucleotide away, making a read error possible. V and J are TRBV3-1 and TRBJ2-5; no definite D call. The CDR3 runs 11 residues. Germline CDR1 is LGHDT and CDR2 is YNNKEL (reference sequence). Here the CDR3 DNA reads TGTGCCAACAGCCAGGAACAGACCCAGTACTTC. Protein: CANSQEQTQYF.

This clonotype was detected ten times or more. V and J are TRBV7-2 and TRBJ2-7; tentative D call: TRBD1 (6 bases). This CDR3 region has 14 residues. Trimming stripped 2 bases from V and 6 bases from J, with 14 bases between. Germline V gene lookup returns CDR1 SGHTA and CDR2 FQGNSA. Here the CDR3 DNA reads TGTGCCAGCAGCTTACCACAGGGTTTCCGCGAGCAGTACTTC. This sequence encodes CASSLPQGFREQYF.

In its sample, this clonotype was seen many times. A far larger clone is just one base off, so this is likely a read error. This chain joins TRBV24-1 and TRBJ2-5; possible D gene TRBD1, 6 bases. The germline V gene encodes CDR1 KGHDR and CDR2 SFDVKD. V was shortened by 7 bases and J by 11 bases, with 19 bases between the two germline ends. The CDR3 length is 13 residues. CDR3 region: CATSRGSYNEQYF. As DNA, the CDR3 is TGTGCCACCAGCAGGGGTTCCTACAATGAGCAGTACTTC.

There are many counts of this clonotype. The chain joins TRBV19 to TRBJ2-3; a weak D match, TRBD1 (6 bases). Germline V gene lookup returns CDR1 LNHDA and CDR2 SQIVND (reference sequence). The CDR3 has 18 amino acids. V dropped 4 bases and J dropped 7 bases, with 27 bases sitting between them. CDR3 region: CASSTKSGGDVSWHTQYF. For the CDR3, the DNA is TGTGCCAGTAGTACGAAGTCTGGGGGCGACGTGAGTTGGCATACGCAGTATTTT.

This clonotype appeared many times. The CDR3 DNA follows: TGTGCCAGCAGTTTCCCTAGCCTAAAGAGACAAGAGACCCAGTACTTC. This translates into CASSFPSLKRQETQYF. The rearrangement links TRBV6-2 or TRBV6-3 to TRBJ2-5; possible D gene TRBD2, 5 bases. The germline V gene encodes CDR1 MNHEY and CDR2 SVGEGT. This CDR3 is 16 amino acids long. Between the trimmed V and J ends, which lost 4 bases and 2 bases, there was a span of 17 bases.

The chain carries TRBV20-1 and TRBJ2-1; D possibly corresponds to TRBD2 (5 bases). Germline CDR1 DFQATT, CDR2 SNEGSKA (reference sequence). The CDR3 is 15 residues long. V gave up 1 base and J gave up 0 bases, with 10 bases separating them. CDR3 coding DNA: TGCAGTGCTAGAGGGGGAGAAAGCTCCTACAATGAGCAGTTCTTC. This gives the protein CSARGGESSYNEQFF.

J is TRBJ1-6 and V is TRBV5-4; maybe TRBD1 (6 bases). V lost 7 bases to trimming and J lost 6 bases, with 14 bases between them. CDR3 size: 14 residues. Germline loops: CDR1 SGHNT, CDR2 YYREEE (reference sequence). CDR3 bases: TGTGCCAGCCGGCCGGGGGGCGGTAATTCACCCCTCCACTTT. Protein: CASRPGGGNSPLHF.

Note on this clonotype: A much more abundant neighbour one base away suggests this may be a read error. The chain has TRBV20-1 and TRBJ1-1; unclear D gene. The CDR3 extends over 13 amino acids. Germline lookup yields CDR1 DFQATT and CDR2 SNEGSKA (reference sequence). V was cut by 8 bases and J by 1 base, with 14 bases left in between. The CDR3 DNA is TGCAGTACTGCAGGTGTGTGGAACACTGAAGCTTTCTTT. It specifies CSTAGVWNTEAFF.

This clonotype was recorded many times. A much larger clone differs by one base, so this may be a read error. The rearrangement joins TRBV6-5 to TRBJ1-6; D is undetermined. The CDR3 loop spans 14 amino acids. Germline assignment: CDR1 MNHEY and CDR2 SVGAGI. CDR3 in DNA: TGTGCCAGCAGTTACGACGGCTATAATTCACCCCACCACTTT. Amino acid sequence: CASSYDGYNSPHHF.

Ten or more counts support this clonotype. The chain has TRBV7-3 and TRBJ2-1; TRBD2 is a possible D gene (6 bases). V lost 5 bases and J lost 8, with 10 bases in between. Germline CDR1 SGHTA, CDR2 FQGTGA. This CDR3 comprises 12 residues. The CDR3 bases are TGTGCCAGCAGCCAAGGGACTGATGAGCAGTTCTTC. Translating it yields CASSQGTDEQFF.

Details on this clonotype: A far bigger clonotype differs at one base, so this is likely a read error. This chain links TRBV7-3 with TRBJ2-7; D might be TRBD1 (5 bases). CDR3 length: 13 residues. Germline V CDR1 and CDR2: SGHTA, FQGTGA. V gave up 5 bases and J gave up 1 base, with 9 bases separating them. CDR3 amino acids: CASSPQASYEQYF. The DNA of the CDR3 is TGTGCCAGCAGCCCACAGGCGTCCTACGAGCAGTACTTC.

This clonotype was seen repeatedly, ten times or more. This chain connects TRBV20-1 to TRBJ2-3; TRBD2 aligns across 9 bases. CDR1 DFQATT and CDR2 SNEGSKA come from the germline V gene (reference sequence). V lost 6 bases, J lost 5 bases, and 12 bases stayed unmatched. This CDR3 has 15 residues. The CDR3 nucleotides are TGCAGTGCCGGATCGACTAGCGGAGACGTAGATACGCAGTATTTT. Translated, it gives CSAGSTSGDVDTQYF.

In this sample, this clonotype turned up many times. This sequence joins TRBV9 and TRBJ2-2; D is unclear. CDR1 SGDLS and CDR2 YYNGEE come from the germline V gene. The V end was cut by 2 bases, the J end by 11 bases, with 10 bases between. This CDR3 is 12 amino acids long. CDR3 loop: CASSVLDGELFF. As DNA, the CDR3 is TGTGCCAGCAGCGTCCTTGACGGAGAGCTGTTTTTT. The entire variable domain, with the rest obtained from reference TRBV9 and TRBJ2-2, is as follows: DSGVTQTPKHLITATGQRVTLRCSPRSGDLSVYWYQQSLDQGLQFLIQYYNGEERAKGNILERFSAQQFPDLHSELNLSSLELGDSALYFCASSVLDGELFFGEGSRLTVL.

V and J are TRBV5-1 and TRBJ2-2; tentatively, D is TRBD2 (5 bases). The CDR3 sequence is 16 residues long. Trimming took off 1 base at V and 0 bases at J, with 10 bases between the two ends. CDR1 is SGHRS, CDR2 YFSETQ, per germline. CDR3 residues: CASSLPGRSNTGELFF. In DNA form, the CDR3 reads TGCGCCAGCAGCTTGCCTGGGAGATCGAACACCGGGGAGCTGTTTTTT.

The V and J genes are TRBV28 and TRBJ1-5; no reliable D call. CDR1 is MDHEN, CDR2 SYDVKM, per germline. This CDR3 has 12 amino acids. Deletions cut 6 bases from V and 4 bases from J, with 7 bases between. The CDR3 loop reads CASRGLNQPQHF. CDR3 coding DNA: TGTGCCAGCAGGGGGTTAAATCAGCCCCAGCATTTT.